This TCR beta chain was sequenced for a study of T-cell reconstitution after alpha-beta-depleted transplantation in children. Study-level results: After one year, T-cell counts and TCRbeta diversity mostly came from new T cells. About two months after transplant, alpha-beta T cells reportedly came from several hundred expanded graft clones.

With respect to this clonotype: Its matching antigen is unknown.

Researchers prepared the TCRbeta library using unique molecular identifiers, the study reports. TCRdb redid the calling of the PCR reads with MiXCR, one entry per CDR3 protein. The table lists a few hundred thousand distinct CDR3 sequences, roughly 30% of them singletons, with about 35% in the top ten. Germline-derived CDR1 and CDR2 are DFQATT and SNEGSKA (reference sequence). The J segment lost 0 bases and the V segment lost 5 bases, leaving 6 bases of the junction unmatched. There are 14 residues in the CDR3. Material: PBMCs, obtained before TCRalphabeta/CD19-depleted stem cell transplant. The J gene is TRBJ2-7, the V gene TRBV20-1; 8 bases are shared with TRBD2. This sequence was found in a boy in the first two years of life with Wiskott-Aldrich syndrome, due to receive a stem cell transplant. The CDR3 region is CSAVLLAGSYEQYF. CDR3 DNA: TGCAGTGCTGTACTCCTAGCGGGCTCCTACGAGCAGTACTTC.